This entry features one T cell receptor (beta chain) sequence. Its antigen remains unidentified. The junction and the germline gene differ at one end; a read error may be behind it. The CDR3 extends over 17 amino acids. Germline-derived CDR1 and CDR2 are SGHDT and YYEEEE. This sample stems from a study of breast tumors, draining lymph nodes, adjacent tissues. Findings of the study overall: Tumor TCR diversity was below lymph nodes but above nontumor tissue.

TCRdb re-analysed the multiplex PCR reads in MiXCR, keeping a single row per CDR3 protein. This table has around 140,000 distinct CDR3 sequences, approximately 20% appearing once. Samples came from axillary lymph nodes draining the breast cancer. The material sequenced was axillary lymph node tissue. This sequence was found in a female donor with breast cancer. Some clones in this sample may be carry-over from other donors' samples. V gene TRBV5-6 combines with J gene TRBJ2-7, with 7 bases matching TRBD2. This CDR3 reads CASSLELVGGPDYEQHF. The CDR3 DNA follows: TGTGCCAGCAGCTTGGAACTAGTGGGAGGGCCCGACTACGAGCAGCACTTC.